Below are 19 T cell receptor beta chains sequenced from a single sample in a study of cytomegalovirus exposure and HLA in healthy donors. The study ran its PCR with 60 Vbeta and 13 Jbeta primers. TCRdb's table, derived via immunoSEQ multiplex PCR, lists solely in-frame clones and lacks some. The table for this sample gives fewer than 35,000 clones. Sequencing input: PBMCs. The receptors come from a female donor in good health and CMV-seronegative.

The CDR3 spells CASSQRSGGPQDTQYF. The CDR3 bases are TGCGCCAGCAGCCAAAGGAGCGGGGGGCCTCAAGATACGCAGTATTTT. The chain employs TRBV4-3 and TRBJ2-3; TRBD2 agrees at 9 bases. The junction had 8 bases not matched to a gene; V was cut back by 2 bases and J by 5 bases. Per the germline V gene, CDR1 is LGHNA and CDR2 is YSLEER. The CDR3 has 16 residues.

The chain uses TRBV2 and TRBJ2-2, with no clear D. This CDR3 has 16 amino acids. Trimming removed 2 bases at V and 0 bases at J, with 10 bases between. In germline, CDR1 is SNHLY, CDR2 FYNNEI. The CDR3 protein is CASSEIEISNTGELFF. The CDR3 coding sequence is TGTGCCAGCAGTGAAATAGAAATATCGAACACCGGGGAGCTGTTTTTT.

The chain carries TRBV2 and TRBJ2-7; possible D gene TRBD2, 5 bases. V gave up 8 bases and J gave up 3 bases, with 11 bases separating them. The CDR3 is made up of 12 amino acids. CDR1 and CDR2 from the germline V gene are SNHLY and FYNNEI. Here the CDR3 reads CASRPEGYEQYF. The DNA for the CDR3 is TGTGCCAGCCGACCAGAGGGCTACGAGCAGTACTTC.

This rearrangement joins TRBV20-1 to TRBJ2-5, with D hard to call. This CDR3 comprises 10 residues. The germline V gene has CDR1 DFQATT and CDR2 SNEGSKA (reference sequence). V lost 5 bases and J 4 bases, leaving 5 bases between the germline ends. CDR3 nucleotides: TGCAGTGCTTACAGAGAGACCCAGTACTTC. Amino acid sequence: CSAYRETQYF.

V and J are TRBV7-3 and TRBJ2-7; a possible D gene is TRBD2 (6 bases). The germline V gene has CDR1 SGHTA and CDR2 FQGTGA. Trimming removed 2 bases at V and 2 bases at J, with 13 bases between. The CDR3 is 15 amino acids. The CDR3 reads CASSLQGLPTYEQYF. The CDR3, as DNA: TGTGCCAGCAGCTTACAAGGACTACCGACCTACGAGCAGTACTTC.

This chain uses TRBV6-1 with TRBJ2-7; TRBD1 aligns across 10 bases. This CDR3 comprises 16 residues. Germline loops: CDR1 MNHNS, CDR2 SASEGT. The ends lost 4 bases at V and 5 bases at J; junction bases unmatched: 11. DNA for the CDR3: TGTGCCAGCAGTGGATTCCGGGACAGGGGTTACCACGAGCAGTACTTC. This encodes CASSGFRDRGYHEQYF.

The CDR3 nucleotides read TGTGCCAGTAGTTGGGCCCGATCTTACAATGAGCAGTTCTTC. Encoded protein: CASSWARSYNEQFF. The chain joins TRBV19 to TRBJ2-1; D gene ambiguous. Germline assignment: CDR1 LNHDA and CDR2 SQIVND (reference sequence). Trimming cost V 5 bases and J 4 bases, with 12 bases left between them. The CDR3 extends over 14 amino acids.

The CDR3: CASSPLGTGDYEQYF. The CDR3 region has the DNA TGTGCCAGCTCACCCCTCGGGACAGGGGACTACGAGCAGTACTTC. The chain has TRBV18 and TRBJ2-7; 10 positions match TRBD1. Germline V gene data show CDR1 as KGHSH and CDR2 as LQKENI. The CDR3 extends over 15 amino acids. J gave up 3 bases and V 3 bases, and 5 bases lay outside the gene matches.

This chain connects TRBV19 to TRBJ1-6; 7 nucleotides agree with TRBD1. This CDR3 region has 17 residues. Germline assignment: CDR1 LNHDA and CDR2 SQIVND (reference sequence). V shed 5 bases and J 5 bases; nucleotides not matched to a gene: 12. The CDR3 sequence: CASSPNSRTGDNSPLHF. As DNA, the CDR3 is TGTGCCAGTAGTCCCAACTCAAGGACAGGAGATAATTCACCCCTCCACTTT. Looking up the rest from reference TRBV19 and TRBJ1-6 gives the full variable domain: DGGITQSPKYLFRKEGQNVTLSCEQNLNHDAMYWYRQDPGQGLRLIYYSQIVNDFQKGDIAEGYSVSREKKESFPLTVTSAQKNPTAFYLCASSPNSRTGDNSPLHFGNGTRLTVT.

The rearrangement joins TRBV2 to TRBJ2-3, with TRBD2 identical over 9 bases. V trimming: 6 bases; J trimming: 8 bases; junction bases outside the gene matches: 9. The germline V gene encodes CDR1 SNHLY and CDR2 FYNNEI. The CDR3 runs to 14 residues. The CDR3 here is CASSGGSGGGTQYF. The CDR3 DNA follows: TGTGCCAGCAGCGGCGGTAGCGGGGGTGGTACGCAGTATTTT.

V usage is TRBV5-8 and J usage is TRBJ2-7, with a tentative D call TRBD1 (6 bases). Germline values: CDR1 SGHTS, CDR2 YDEGEE. Trimming pared 2 bases from V and 5 bases from J, leaving 14 bases between. There are 14 residues in the CDR3. CDR3 bases: TGTGCCAGCAGCTTATTTGGGGGCATCAACGAGCAGTACTTC. This encodes CASSLFGGINEQYF.

The chain uses TRBV7-2 and TRBJ2-1, with TRBD2 as a possible D gene (5 bases). The CDR3 covers 15 residues. Germline V lookup: CDR1 SGHTA, CDR2 FQGNSA. V lost 5 bases to trimming and J lost 1 base, with 12 bases between them. The CDR3 DNA reads as TGTGCCAGCAGCCCCACCCGGGGTTCCTACAATGAGCAGTTCTTC. It yields the protein CASSPTRGSYNEQFF.

This chain uses TRBV4-3 with TRBJ2-7, with D possibly being TRBD2 (7 bases). V was shortened by 0 bases and J by 2 bases, with 14 bases between the two germline ends. CDR3 size: 16 residues. Germline CDR1 reads LGHNA; CDR2 reads YSLEER. In nucleotides, the CDR3 is TGCGCCAGCAGCCAAGAGCCGGGGGGCCTAACCTACGAGCAGTACTTC. Translated, it gives CASSQEPGGLTYEQYF.

J is TRBJ1-6 and V is TRBV5-6; 10 bases line up with TRBD1. The CDR3 extends over 15 amino acids. CDR1 and CDR2 (germline): SGHDT, YYEEEE. V trimming: 4 bases; J trimming: 9 bases; junction bases outside the gene matches: 7. In nucleotides, the CDR3 is TGTGCCAGCAGCCCCGGGACAGGGGCCGCTTCACCCCTCCACTTT. The encoded protein is CASSPGTGAASPLHF.

The chain has TRBV6-6 and TRBJ2-2; D is perhaps TRBD2 (6 bases). The CDR3 totals 14 residues. Germline CDR1 and CDR2: MNHNY and SVGAGI (reference sequence). V lost 6 bases to trimming and J lost 6 bases, with 14 bases between them. Written as DNA, the CDR3 is TGTGCCAGCAGCCCCGAAGGGGAGGCCGGGGAGCTGTTTTTT. This codes for CASSPEGEAGELFF.

The chain has TRBV7-6 and TRBJ1-1, with a tentative D call TRBD1 (5 bases). The germline V gene has CDR1 SGHVS and CDR2 FNYEAQ. The CDR3 has 15 amino acids. Trimming cost V 5 bases and J 4 bases, with 17 bases left between them. CDR3 coding DNA: TGTGCCAGCAGCCTGCGAGGGGCGGGAGGCACTGAAGCTTTCTTT. Translation: CASSLRGAGGTEAFF.

The gene calls are TRBV7-9 and TRBJ2-2, with D perhaps TRBD2 (7 bases). CDR1 is SEHNR and CDR2 is FQNEAQ in the germline V gene (reference sequence). The CDR3 spans 15 residues. The V end was cut by 8 bases, the J end by 0 bases, with 13 bases between. Written as DNA, the CDR3 is TGTGCCAGCCGGGGGGCCGATACGAACACCGGGGAGCTGTTTTTT. Translation: CASRGADTNTGELFF.

The chain uses TRBV2 and TRBJ1-1; D is uncertain. The CDR3 covers 15 residues. Trimming took off 3 bases at V and 7 bases at J, with 18 bases between the two ends. Germline CDR1 reads SNHLY; CDR2 reads FYNNEI. CDR3 protein: CASSDGFTAPGEAFF. For the CDR3, the DNA is TGTGCCAGCAGTGATGGGTTCACAGCCCCAGGTGAAGCTTTCTTT.

The chain is built from TRBV6-8 and TRBJ2-5; 7 nucleotides line up with TRBD2. CDR3 size: 13 residues. From germline, CDR1 is MNHGY and CDR2 SAAAGT. J gave up 4 bases and V 2 bases, and 1 base lay outside the gene matches. CDR3 region: CASSYREGETQYF. The CDR3 coding sequence is TGTGCCAGCAGTTACAGGGAGGGAGAGACCCAGTACTTC.